In this sample, the clone carrying this T cell receptor (beta chain) is medium-sized. These data come from a study of blood T cell repertoires in COVID-19. For the study at large: Acute and convalescent COVID-19 samples came from the United States, Italy and Spain. From T cells, B-cell-depleted T cells, or PBMCs came the material, which was cDNA or gDNA.

Germline V CDR1 and CDR2: SEHNR, FQNEAQ (reference sequence). V was trimmed by 0 bases and J by 4 bases, leaving 9 bases between them. There are 15 residues in the CDR3. Original methodology: From reference gene primer amplification, estimates of nucleated cell counts were derived. Measured with immunoSEQ multiplex PCR; TCRdb has only the in-frame clones, and not every one. Clone size and V and J calls were adopted from that table, with D and trimming inferred from the DNA. The table includes over 25,000 clones, about 90% detected once. Sequenced material: peripheral blood. The receptor comes from a woman aged 45-59 years with active COVID-19. The rearrangement uses TRBV7-9 and TRBJ2-2; D may be TRBD2 (5 bases). CDR3 amino acids: CASSLARGSTGELFF. The DNA of the CDR3 is TGTGCCAGCAGCTTAGCACGAGGGAGCACCGGGGAGCTGTTTTTT.